A selection of T cell receptor beta chains follows, all from one sample in a study of CD8+ T cells in alopecia areata. Generated by immunoSEQ multiplex PCR, the TCRdb table keeps only in-frame clones and is missing some. In the table there are over 150,000 clones, 56% of which are singletons. The sample comprised CD8+ T cells sorted from blood. The source is a human donor in good health. Each CDR3 is given with its conserved first and last residue. The D gene is left open where the match is weak. Clone size, where shown, is once, few, many, or a class for clones that have expanded.

J,D,size,V,CDR3,DNA
TRBJ1-1,TRBD1,few,TRBV6-1,CASSGPTGEENTEAFF,TGTGCCAGCAGTGGTCCGACAGGGGAGGAGAACACTGAAGCTTTCTTT
TRBJ2-3,.,.,TRBV29-1,CSVEVGRGVDTQYF,TGCAGCGTTGAAGTCGGTAGGGGCGTCGATACGCAGTATTTT
TRBJ2-3,.,.,TRBV7-9,CASSLGSGTDTQYF,TGTGCCAGCAGCTTAGGGTCAGGCACAGATACGCAGTATTTT
TRBJ2-3,TRBD2,.,TRBV9,CASSVKGASGSSTDTQYF,TGTGCCAGCAGCGTCAAAGGGGCTAGCGGGTCCAGCACAGATACGCAGTATTTT
TRBJ2-7,.,few,TRBV5-1,CASSLASNYEQYF,TGCGCCAGCAGCTTGGCGTCCAACTACGAGCAGTACTTC
TRBJ2-1,.,few,TRBV5-4,CASSPAMYNEQFF,TGTGCCAGCAGCCCCGCGATGTACAATGAGCAGTTCTTC
TRBJ1-2,.,.,TRBV11-2,CASSSGQDRSGTF,TGTGCCAGCAGCTCAGGACAAGACAGGTCTGGGACCTTC
TRBJ1-2,.,.,TRBV2,CARGGLPLGGYTF,TGTGCCAGGGGGGGACTTCCCTTGGGAGGCTACACCTTC
TRBJ1-6,.,.,TRBV5-4,CASSLAAQPLHF,TGTGCCAGCAGCTTGGCCGCTCAACCCCTCCACTTT
TRBJ2-7,TRBD1,.,TRBV7-9,CASSSGQGAIWEQYF,TGTGCCAGCAGCTCGGGACAGGGGGCAATCTGGGAGCAGTACTTC
TRBJ1-1,TRBD1,.,TRBV5-1,CASSFGQGLNTEAFF,TGCGCCAGCAGCTTCGGACAGGGACTGAACACTGAAGCTTTCTTT
TRBJ1-5,.,few,TRBV18,CASSPGRDNQPQHF,TGTGCCAGCTCACCGGGACGGGACAATCAGCCCCAGCATTTT
TRBJ2-1,.,.,TRBV4-1,CASSLAGTGQFF,TGCGCCAGCAGCTTAGCCGGGACGGGGCAGTTCTTC
TRBJ1-1,.,few,TRBV2,CASSDRIKVNTEAFF,TGTGCCAGCAGTGATCGGATTAAGGTGAACACTGAAGCTTTCTTT
TRBJ1-1,.,.,TRBV27,CASSFSPNTEAFF,TGTGCCAGCAGTTTCTCGCCTAACACTGAAGCTTTCTTT
TRBJ2-1,TRBD1,few,TRBV19,CASSIGQGAPNEQFF,TGTGCCAGTAGTATAGGACAGGGGGCGCCCAATGAGCAGTTCTTC
TRBJ2-7,TRBD1,few,TRBV11-2,CASSLEDRGRSYEQYF,TGTGCCAGCAGCTTAGAGGACAGGGGGAGATCCTACGAGCAGTACTTC
TRBJ2-1,.,few,TRBV1,CTSSQDPSSSYNEQFF,TGCACCAGCAGCCAAGATCCCTCGAGCTCCTACAATGAGCAGTTCTTC
TRBJ1-1,.,.,TRBV5-6,CASSFGRWTFF,TGTGCCAGCAGCTTCGGACGATGGACTTTCTTT
TRBJ1-2,.,.,TRBV6-1,CASSEARQIYGYTF,TGTGCCAGCAGTGAAGCTCGACAGATCTATGGCTACACCTTC
TRBJ2-7,.,.,TRBV2,CASSDRDSYEQYF,TGTGCCAGCAGTGACAGGGACTCCTACGAGCAGTACTTC
TRBJ2-5,.,.,TRBV13,CASSLGQMQEYQETQYF,TGTGCCAGCAGCTTAGGTCAAATGCAAGAGTACCAAGAGACCCAGTACTTC
TRBJ1-2,.,few,TRBV29-1,CSVEGYEVSQFYTF,TGCAGCGTTGAAGGGTACGAAGTAAGCCAGTTCTACACCTTC
TRBJ2-2,TRBD1,.,TRBV9,CASGQGATTGELFF,TGTGCCAGCGGACAGGGGGCGACCACCGGGGAGCTGTTTTTT
TRBJ2-1,.,once,TRBV29-1,CSVDSFNEQFF,TGCAGCGTTGATTCTTTCAATGAGCAGTTCTTC
TRBJ2-3,TRBD2,.,TRBV5-4,CASSLGLAGDNTDTQYF,TGTGCCAGCAGCTTGGGACTAGCGGGGGACAACACAGATACGCAGTATTTT
TRBJ2-7,TRBD1,.,TRBV27,CASSPGQGDAYEQYF,TGTGCCAGCAGTCCGGGACAGGGGGACGCCTACGAGCAGTACTTC
TRBJ2-1,TRBD2,.,TRBV11-2,CASSFGGDEQFF,TGTGCCAGCAGCTTCGGGGGGGATGAGCAGTTCTTC
TRBJ1-1,.,.,TRBV11-2,CASSLGVGRTEAFF,TGTGCCAGCAGCCTAGGGGTAGGGCGGACTGAAGCTTTCTTT
TRBJ2-1,.,.,TRBV19,CASSIDSDNEQFF,TGTGCCAGTAGTATAGATTCTGACAATGAGCAGTTCTTC
TRBJ1-5,TRBD1,.,TRBV7-8,CASSPRGQNQPQHF,TGTGCCAGCAGCCCGCGGGGACAGAATCAGCCCCAGCATTTT
TRBJ2-5,TRBD1,.,TRBV13,CASSPRDRGQETQYF,TGCGCCAGCAGCCCGCGGGACAGGGGGCAGGAGACCCAGTACTTC
TRBJ1-2,.,.,TRBV13,CASSLGTGGYTF,TGTGCCAGCAGCTTAGGTACGGGCGGCTACACCTTC
TRBJ1-6,TRBD1,once,TRBV6-6,CASSRDRENSPLHF,TGTGCCAGCAGCCGGGACAGGGAGAATTCACCCCTCCACTTT
TRBJ2-1,.,.,TRBV9,CASSEGFVNEQFF,TGTGCCAGCAGCGAGGGGTTTGTGAATGAGCAGTTCTTC
TRBJ1-1,.,.,TRBV5-4,CASSFKVGTEAFF,TGTGCCAGCAGCTTTAAGGTGGGCACTGAAGCTTTCTTT
TRBJ2-2,.,few,TRBV5-4,CASSLGGTGELFF,TGTGCCAGCAGCTTGGGGGGCACCGGGGAGCTGTTTTTT
TRBJ1-2,TRBD1,.,TRBV5-6,CASSFRGGAGYTF,TGTGCCAGCAGCTTCAGAGGGGGCGCGGGCTACACCTTC
TRBJ1-3,.,.,TRBV5-6,CASSPGRREEDF,TGTGCCAGCAGCCCGGGACGGCGGGAGGAAGATTTT
TRBJ2-1,TRBD1,.,TRBV5-4,CASSLVGQGGDEQFF,TGTGCCAGCAGCTTGGTGGGACAGGGGGGCGATGAGCAGTTCTTC
TRBJ1-6,TRBD1,.,TRBV5-1,CASRTGTGAYDSYNSPLHF,TGCGCCAGCAGAACCGGGACAGGGGCTTATGACTCCTATAATTCACCCCTCCACTTT
TRBJ2-5,.,.,TRBV5-1,CASSKGIVQETQYF,TGCGCCAGCAGCAAGGGGATTGTCCAAGAGACCCAGTACTTC
TRBJ2-5,TRBD2,.,TRBV7-8,CASSLGHGLAEETQYF,TGTGCCAGCAGCTTAGGACATGGACTAGCGGAAGAGACCCAGTACTTC
TRBJ1-2,TRBD1,.,TRBV7-9,CASSQGGPYGYTF,TGTGCCAGCAGCCAGGGGGGGCCCTATGGCTACACCTTC
TRBJ2-1,.,few,TRBV29-1,CSVRQGYEQFF,TGCAGCGTTAGGCAGGGCTATGAGCAGTTCTTC
TRBJ1-1,TRBD1,few,TRBV19,CASSFTGGGTEAFF,TGTGCCAGTAGTTTCACAGGGGGAGGCACTGAAGCTTTCTTT
TRBJ1-1,TRBD1,.,TRBV6-6,CASSSGTGEAFF,TGTGCCAGCAGCTCGGGGACAGGTGAAGCTTTCTTT
TRBJ1-5,TRBD1,.,TRBV6-1,CASSEEGQLNQPQHF,TGTGCCAGCAGTGAAGAGGGACAGCTCAATCAGCCCCAGCATTTT
TRBJ2-7,.,few,TRBV29-1,CSVETTGASYEQYF,TGCAGCGTTGAAACTACGGGGGCCTCCTACGAGCAGTACTTC
TRBJ2-5,.,.,TRBV6-5,CATGPGAIKETQYF,TGTGCCACCGGGCCCGGGGCAATTAAAGAGACCCAGTACTTC
TRBJ2-5,TRBD2,.,TRBV5-6,CASSWTSRKTQYF,TGTGCCAGCAGCTGGACTAGTAGAAAGACCCAGTACTTC
TRBJ1-1,.,.,TRBV2,CASSEHPGPRNTEAFF,TGTGCCAGCAGTGAACACCCGGGGCCTAGGAACACTGAAGCTTTCTTT
TRBJ2-7,.,.,TRBV27,CASSSSPTGRGEQYF,TGTGCCAGCAGTTCCTCCCCTACAGGGAGGGGCGAGCAGTACTTC